One sample yielded the 23 T cell receptor beta chains listed below, sequenced in a study of metastatic and nonmetastatic thyroid tumors. Patients underwent thyroid surgery, and none had received any treatment before it. With MiXCR, TCRdb reprocessed the PCR reads. The table shows 6,600 or so clones, with 27% occurring only once. Sequencing used adjacent normal tissue. The receptors were gathered from a male donor with papillary thyroid cancer or a benign thyroid nodule (not recorded which). Some clones in this sample may be carry-over from other donors' samples.

Comment on this clone: This clone may be a read error of a much larger clone one base away. Other DNA sequences in this specimen translate into the identical CDR3. The CDR3 DNA is TGCAGTGCTAGTAGAGCGGGAGGATATACACAGTATTTT. Translation gives CSASRAGGYTQYF. The genes are TRBV20-1 and TRBJ2-3; 9 nucleotides match TRBD2. The CDR3 runs to 13 residues. Per the germline V gene, CDR1 is DFQATT and CDR2 is SNEGSKA (reference sequence).

J is TRBJ1-5 and V is TRBV9; D is undetermined. Trimming removed 3 bases at V and 1 base at J, with 11 bases between. The CDR3 sequence is 15 residues long. The germline gives CDR1 SGDLS, CDR2 YYNGEE. The CDR3 region has the DNA TGTGCCAGCAGCGCAGGCCCCGTGAGCAATCAGCCCCAGCATTTT. This translates into CASSAGPVSNQPQHF.

This clone was observed at least ten times. Given a much more abundant clone one base away, this may be a read error. V gene TRBV11-3 combines with J gene TRBJ2-3; 9 bases match TRBD2. The CDR3 length is 18 residues. J lost 1 base, V lost 8 bases, and 16 bases had no gene match. Germline CDR1 reads SGHNT; CDR2 reads YENEEA. The CDR3 nucleotides are TGTGCCAGCTCTATCGGACTAGCGCCCCGACCGGGCACAGATACGCAGTATTTT. Its translation is CASSIGLAPRPGTDTQYF. Combining the CDR3 with reference TRBV11-3 and TRBJ2-3 gives the whole variable domain EAGVVQSPRYKIIEKKQPVAFWCNPISGHNTLYWYLQNLGQGPELLIRYENEEAVDDSQLPKDRFSAERLKGVDSTLKIQPAELGDSAVYLCASSIGLAPRPGTDTQYFGPGTRLTVL.

This clone has a single count. The chain is built from TRBV11-2 and TRBJ2-1, with TRBD2 matching 8 bases. This CDR3 is built from 16 residues. V was clipped by 5 bases and J by 2 bases; unmatched bases: 8. CDR1 is SGHAT and CDR2 is FQNNGV in the germline V gene. This chain's CDR3 is CASSLGGAPTYNEQFF. The CDR3 DNA reads as TGTGCCAGCAGCCTCGGGGGGGCTCCCACCTACAATGAGCAGTTCTTC.

The chain carries TRBV2 and TRBJ2-5; 7 bases align to TRBD1. CDR1 is SNHLY, CDR2 FYNNEI, per germline. V gave up 4 bases and J gave up 4 bases; unmatched junction bases: 6. The length of the CDR3 is 14 residues. The chain's CDR3 is CASSGTGGGETQYF. In DNA form, the CDR3 reads TGTGCCAGCAGTGGGACAGGTGGAGGAGAGACCCAGTACTTC.

This clone was seen ten or more times. The chain employs TRBV4-2 and TRBJ2-2, with TRBD1 matching 8 bases. This CDR3 is built from 18 residues. The ends lost 2 bases at V and 3 bases at J; junction bases unmatched: 11. Germline V gene lookup returns CDR1 LGHNA and CDR2 YNFKEQ. CDR3 amino acids: CASSQRSGTGGDTGELFF. DNA for the CDR3: TGTGCCAGCAGCCAACGTTCGGGGACAGGCGGGGACACCGGGGAGCTGTTTTTT.

At least ten counts were recorded for this clone. This sequence joins TRBV12-3 or TRBV12-4 and TRBJ1-5, with D uncertain. The CDR3 runs 14 residues. Trimming removed 1 base from V and 0 bases from J, with 4 bases in between. CDR3 nucleotides: TGTGCCAGCAGTTTAGGGGCTAGCAATCAGCCCCAGCATTTT. This gives the protein CASSLGASNQPQHF.

V and J are TRBV6-1 and TRBJ1-3; D remains unclear. Per germline, CDR1 MNHNS and CDR2 SASEGT. This CDR3 has 15 amino acids. The V gene lost 6 bases and the J gene lost 0 bases, with 12 bases spanning the gap. The CDR3 is CASSPDGDSGNTIYF. CDR3 nucleotide sequence: TGTGCCAGCAGCCCAGACGGAGACTCTGGAAACACCATATATTTT.

The chain combines TRBV13 with TRBJ1-4; 9 nucleotides line up with TRBD1. The germline V gene encodes CDR1 PRHDT and CDR2 FYEKMQ (reference sequence). The CDR3 has 17 residues. V lost 2 bases and J lost 0; bases outside the gene matches: 4. CDR3 in amino acids: CASSLKGQGSTNEKLFF. The CDR3 nucleotides are TGTGCCAGCAGCTTAAAGGGACAGGGATCAACTAATGAAAAACTGTTTTTT. Complete variable domain (other parts from reference TRBV13 and TRBJ1-4): AAGVIQSPRHLIKEKRETATLKCYPIPRHDTVYWYQQGPGQDPQFLISFYEKMQSDKGSIPDRFSAQQFSDYHSELNMSSLELGDSALYFCASSLKGQGSTNEKLFFGSGTQLSVL.

This clone is termed large (0.1 to 1%). The chain recombines TRBV9 with TRBJ1-5; 9 nucleotides match TRBD1. Germline V gene data show CDR1 as SGDLS and CDR2 as YYNGEE. The length of the CDR3 is 15 residues. V lost 0 bases and J lost 4; bases outside the gene matches: 2. The CDR3 loop reads CASSVDRGRNQPQHF. CDR3 DNA: TGTGCCAGCAGCGTAGACAGGGGGCGTAATCAGCCCCAGCATTTT.

This clone was counted a few times. The gene calls are TRBV28 and TRBJ1-2; D not resolved. The CDR3 contains 13 residues. Germline V gene lookup returns CDR1 MDHEN and CDR2 SYDVKM. V was cut by 3 bases and J by 3 bases, with 8 bases left in between. The CDR3 nucleotides read TGTGCCAGCAGTTTTATTGGGGACTATGGCTACACCTTC. Translation gives CASSFIGDYGYTF.

The chain carries TRBV4-1 and TRBJ2-1, with 8 bases lining up with TRBD2. V lost 5 bases and J lost 8; bases outside the gene matches: 8. Germline V gene sequence: CDR1 MGHRA, CDR2 YSYEKL. The length of the CDR3 is 14 residues. In DNA form, the CDR3 reads TGCGCCAGCAGCATGCGGGGGGCGCCCGATGAGCAGTTCTTC. This codes for CASSMRGAPDEQFF.

This clone was recorded many times. The chain links TRBV20-1 to TRBJ2-6; no reliable D call. Germline V gene sequence: CDR1 DFQATT, CDR2 SNEGSKA (reference sequence). The V end lost 1 base, the J end lost 0 bases, and 10 bases lay between the germline ends. The CDR3 runs to 16 residues. The CDR3 loop reads CSARGRILSGANVLTF. Written as DNA, the CDR3 is TGCAGTGCTAGAGGACGGATTCTCTCTGGGGCCAACGTCCTGACTTTC.

With regard to this clone: Compared with germline, one end of the junction differs, possibly owing to a read error. CDR3 residues: CAIIESGQGFSYYQYF. Written as DNA, the CDR3 is TGTGCCATCATTGAGTCGGGTCAGGGGTTCTCCTACTATCAGTACTTC. The chain joins TRBV10-3 to TRBJ2-7; D might be TRBD1 (6 bases). The CDR3 runs 16 residues. The germline CDR1 and CDR2 sequences are ENHRY and SYGVKD.

This clone was recorded at least ten times. The chain carries TRBV6-1 and TRBJ1-2; D ambiguous. In germline, CDR1 is MNHNS, CDR2 SASEGT. The CDR3 is made up of 14 amino acids. Trimming took off 6 bases at V and 3 bases at J, with 14 bases between the two ends. In DNA form, the CDR3 reads TGTGCCAGCAGCTCAACCCCCGGGCACTATGGCTACACCTTC. It is translated as CASSSTPGHYGYTF.

CDR3 sequence (DNA): TGTGCCAGCGGGGGTAGCAATGAGCAGTTCTTC. Its translation is CASGGSNEQFF. V and J are TRBV7-9 and TRBJ2-1; D may be TRBD1 or TRBD2 (5 bases each). Germline V gives CDR1 SEHNR, CDR2 FQNEAQ (reference sequence). V gave up 8 bases and J gave up 6 bases, with 8 bases separating them. The CDR3 has 11 residues.

The chain employs TRBV7-2 and TRBJ1-1; TRBD1 is a possible D gene (5 bases). The length of the CDR3 is 15 residues. Germline CDR1 and CDR2: SGHTA and FQGNSA. Trimming removed 5 bases at V and 3 bases at J, with 16 bases between. The CDR3 loop reads CASSAGTLWDTEAFF. Here the CDR3 DNA reads TGTGCCAGCAGCGCCGGGACTCTTTGGGACACTGAAGCTTTCTTT.

This chain uses TRBV6-1 with TRBJ2-7; D possibly corresponds to TRBD2 (6 bases). The CDR3 contains 15 residues. The V end was cut by 6 bases, the J end by 5 bases, with 20 bases between. The germline CDR1 and CDR2 sequences are MNHNS and SASEGT. The CDR3 DNA reads TGTGCCAGCAGCCCCCTTAGCGGAGCTGGGAACGAGCAGTACTTC. Translation gives CASSPLSGAGNEQYF.

This clone rates as medium-sized (0.01 to 0.1%). J is TRBJ1-4 and V is TRBV30; 7 nucleotides agree with TRBD1. V shed 1 base and J 8 bases; nucleotides not matched to a gene: 10. The CDR3 totals 15 residues. Per the germline V gene, CDR1 is GTSNPN and CDR2 is SVGIG (reference sequence). The DNA for the CDR3 is TGTGCCTGGAGTGGGTTTAACAGGGGACAAGAAAAACTGTTTTTT. This codes for CAWSGFNRGQEKLFF. Looking up the rest from reference TRBV30 and TRBJ1-4 gives the full variable domain: SQTIHQWPATLVQPVGSPLSLECTVEGTSNPNLYWYRQAAGRGLQLLFYSVGIGQISSEVPQNLSASRPQDRQFILSSKKLLLSDSGFYLCAWSGFNRGQEKLFFGSGTQLSVL.

V usage is TRBV30 and J usage is TRBJ1-1; 9 bases fit TRBD1. The CDR3 contains 13 residues. CDR1 GTSNPN and CDR2 SVGIG come from the germline V gene (reference sequence). V shed 5 bases and J 3 bases; nucleotides not matched to a gene: 4. CDR3 sequence: CAWHRGRDTEAFF. The CDR3 DNA is TGTGCCTGGCACAGGGGGCGGGACACTGAAGCTTTCTTT.

This clone was seen a few times. The V call is TRBV7-2, the J call TRBJ2-3, with 12 positions matching TRBD2. The CDR3 is 18 residues long. Unmatched junction bases numbered 5, after V lost 1 base and J lost 0 bases. Germline CDR1 SGHTA, CDR2 FQGNSA. The CDR3 DNA follows: TGTGCCAGCAGCTTAGGGCTAGCGGGAGGGCGGAGCACAGATACGCAGTATTTT. It codes for CASSLGLAGGRSTDTQYF. Full variable domain (missing parts from reference TRBV7-2 and TRBJ2-3): GAGVSQSPSNKVTEKGKDVELRCDPISGHTALYWYRQSLGQGLEFLIYFQGNSAPDKSGLPSDRFSAERTGGSVSTLTIQRTQQEDSAVYLCASSLGLAGGRSTDTQYFGPGTRLTVL.

The V call is TRBV11-2, the J call TRBJ2-6; the D call may be TRBD1 or TRBD2 (5 bases each). V gave up 2 bases and J gave up 4 bases, with 15 bases separating them. CDR1 SGHAT and CDR2 FQNNGV come from the germline V gene. The CDR3 is 17 amino acids. CDR3 nucleotide sequence: TGTGCCAGCAGCTTATTTATGGGGGAGTCAGGGGCCAACGTCCTGACTTTC. It encodes CASSLFMGESGANVLTF.

The V gene is TRBV7-9, the J gene TRBJ1-4; TRBD1 aligns across 9 bases. V was pared by 3 bases and J by 7 bases, with 9 bases of the junction left unmatched. This CDR3 region has 16 residues. Germline-derived CDR1 and CDR2 are SEHNR and FQNEAQ (reference sequence). The DNA for the CDR3 is TGTGCCAGCAGCTTTCCTGGGACAGGGTTAAGTGAAAAACTGTTTTTT. Translation: CASSFPGTGLSEKLFF.